The source of this TCR beta chain is a study of cytomegalovirus exposure and HLA in healthy donors. Study-level background: Out of about 190 million T cells, an earlier analysis found 117 million unique TCR beta sequences in total.

This CDR3 contains 14 residues. Germline values: CDR1 LNHDA, CDR2 SQIVND (reference sequence). The V gene end was trimmed by 10 bases and the J gene end by 6 bases; junction bases not matched to a gene: 7. In this sample, this clone turned up once. The antigen is not known. 60 Vbeta and 13 Jbeta primers were used in PCR. The table came from immunoSEQ multiplex PCR; TCRdb's copy has only in-frame clones and leaves some out. The sample has approximately 100,000 clones, over 70% seen once. The study's findings and limits: About 87% or about 30% of the time was how often most TCR beta V segments were productive, according to an earlier analysis.

This chain uses TRBV19 with TRBJ1-5, with TRBD1 identical over 12 bases. This receptor was identified in a man aged 50-60 years in good health and CMV-seronegative. The sample comprised PBMCs. The chain's CDR3 is CATSGTGGIQPQHF. In DNA, the CDR3 is TGTGCCACCTCCGGGACAGGGGGCATTCAGCCCCAGCATTTT.